This T cell receptor (beta chain) appears in the sequencing data of a study of T cells in Graves' hyperthyroidism and ophthalmopathy. As for the study in general: Peripheral blood was taken when the disease was first diagnosed, before any treatment began. Overall study findings and caveats: Most clonotypes expanded in thyroid above 0.001 were likewise present in blood.

RNA transcripts gave rise to amplified TCR beta CDR3 regions. A first-round RT-PCR of the TCR CDR3 used the HTBI primer set. From the multiplex PCR reads, TCRdb called clonotypes with MiXCR, one entry per CDR3 protein. The data contain some 350,000 distinct CDR3 sequences, roughly 15% of them singletons. The CDR3 runs to 17 residues. About this clonotype: Its antigen is unidentified. With a much larger clone just one base away, this may be a read error.

Researchers barred patients who had uncontrolled infection, other autoimmune disease, pregnancy or lactation. Diagnoses used clinical symptoms, serum thyroxine and TRAb, thyroid ultrasound and orbital computed tomography. V usage is TRBV12-3 or TRBV12-4 and J usage is TRBJ2-1, with D maybe TRBD2 (6 bases). The sample consisted of blood. The receptor comes from a woman aged 60-75 years with Graves' ophthalmopathy. This chain's CDR3 is CSSSFLLGRDSYNEQFF. The DNA of the CDR3 is TGTTCCAGCAGTTTTCTTCTAGGGCGGGACTCCTACAATGAGCAGTTCTTC.